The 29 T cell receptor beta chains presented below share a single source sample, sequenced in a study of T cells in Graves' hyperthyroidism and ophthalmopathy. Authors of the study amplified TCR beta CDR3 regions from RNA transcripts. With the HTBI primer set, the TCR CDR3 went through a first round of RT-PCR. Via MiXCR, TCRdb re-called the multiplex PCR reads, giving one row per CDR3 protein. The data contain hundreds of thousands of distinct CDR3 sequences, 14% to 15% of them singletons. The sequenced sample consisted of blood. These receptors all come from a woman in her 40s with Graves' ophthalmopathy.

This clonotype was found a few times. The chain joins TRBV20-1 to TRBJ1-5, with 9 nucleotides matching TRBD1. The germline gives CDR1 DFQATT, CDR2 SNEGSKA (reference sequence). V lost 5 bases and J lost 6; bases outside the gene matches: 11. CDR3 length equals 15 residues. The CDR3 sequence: CSAAQQGAASQPQHF. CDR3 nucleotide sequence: TGCAGTGCTGCTCAACAGGGGGCGGCCTCTCAGCCCCAGCATTTT.

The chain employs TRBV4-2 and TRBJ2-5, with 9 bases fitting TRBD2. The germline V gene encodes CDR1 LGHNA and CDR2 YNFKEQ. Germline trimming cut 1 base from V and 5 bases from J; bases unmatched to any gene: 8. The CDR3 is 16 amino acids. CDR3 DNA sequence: TGTGCCAGCAGCCAAGGCCTAGCGGGGAGCTGGGAGACCCAGTACTTC. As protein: CASSQGLAGSWETQYF.

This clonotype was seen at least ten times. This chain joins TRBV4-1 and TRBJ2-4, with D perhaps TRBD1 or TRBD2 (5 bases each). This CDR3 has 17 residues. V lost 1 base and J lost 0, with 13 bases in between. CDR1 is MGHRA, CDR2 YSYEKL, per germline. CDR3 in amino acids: CASSQVESGLAKNIQYF. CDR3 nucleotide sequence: TGCGCCAGCAGCCAAGTGGAATCGGGGCTAGCCAAAAACATTCAGTACTTC.

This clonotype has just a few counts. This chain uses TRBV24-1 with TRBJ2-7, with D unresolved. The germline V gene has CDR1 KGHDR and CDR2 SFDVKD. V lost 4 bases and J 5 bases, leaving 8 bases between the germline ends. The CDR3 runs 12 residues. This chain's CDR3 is CATSDPSDEQYF. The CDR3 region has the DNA TGTGCCACCAGTGACCCCTCGGACGAGCAGTACTTC.

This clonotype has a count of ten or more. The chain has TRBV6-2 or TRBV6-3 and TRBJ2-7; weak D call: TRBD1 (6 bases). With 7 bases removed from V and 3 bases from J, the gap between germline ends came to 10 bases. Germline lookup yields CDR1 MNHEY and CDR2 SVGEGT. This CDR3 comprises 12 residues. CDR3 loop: CASTDRIYEQYF. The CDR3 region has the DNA TGTGCCAGCACCGACAGGATCTACGAGCAGTACTTC.

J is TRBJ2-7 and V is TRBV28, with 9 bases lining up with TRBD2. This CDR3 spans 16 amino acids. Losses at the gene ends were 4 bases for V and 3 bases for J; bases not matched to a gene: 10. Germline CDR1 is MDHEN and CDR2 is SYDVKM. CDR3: CASSSIGTSSSYEQYF. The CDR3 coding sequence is TGTGCCAGCAGTTCAATCGGGACTAGCAGTAGCTACGAGCAGTACTTC. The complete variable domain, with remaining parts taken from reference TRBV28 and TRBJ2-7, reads DVKVTQSSRYLVKRTGEKVFLECVQDMDHENMFWYRQDPGLGLRLIYFSYDVKMKEKGDIPEGYSVSREKKERFSLILESASTNQTSMYLCASSSIGTSSSYEQYFGPGTRLTVT.

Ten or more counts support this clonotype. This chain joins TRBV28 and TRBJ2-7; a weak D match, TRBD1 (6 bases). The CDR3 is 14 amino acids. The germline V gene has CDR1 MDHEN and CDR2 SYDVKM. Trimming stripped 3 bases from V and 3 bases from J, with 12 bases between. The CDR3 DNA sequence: TGTGCCAGCAGTTTCCCCCAGGGGTACTACGAGCAGTACTTC. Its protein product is CASSFPQGYYEQYF.

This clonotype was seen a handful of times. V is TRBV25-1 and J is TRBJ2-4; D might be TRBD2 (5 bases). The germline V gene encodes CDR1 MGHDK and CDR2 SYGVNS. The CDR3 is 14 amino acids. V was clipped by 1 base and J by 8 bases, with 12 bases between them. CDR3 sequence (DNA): TGTGCCAGCAGTGAATTCCTGTCCGGGGACATTCAGTACTTC. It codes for CASSEFLSGDIQYF.

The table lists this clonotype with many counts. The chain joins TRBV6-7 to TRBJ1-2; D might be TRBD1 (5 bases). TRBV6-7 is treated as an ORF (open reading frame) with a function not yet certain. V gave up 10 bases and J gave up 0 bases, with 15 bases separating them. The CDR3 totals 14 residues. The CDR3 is CATLLKGTNYGYTF. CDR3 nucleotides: TGTGCCACACTCCTCAAGGGGACTAACTATGGCTACACCTTC.

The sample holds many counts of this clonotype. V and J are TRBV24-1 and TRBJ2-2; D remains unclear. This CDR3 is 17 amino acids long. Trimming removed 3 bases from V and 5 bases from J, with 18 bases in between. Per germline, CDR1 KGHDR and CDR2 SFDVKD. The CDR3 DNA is TGTGCCACCAGTGATCTACCAACTGGGCGCTTGACCGGGGAGCTGTTTTTT. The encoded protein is CATSDLPTGRLTGELFF.

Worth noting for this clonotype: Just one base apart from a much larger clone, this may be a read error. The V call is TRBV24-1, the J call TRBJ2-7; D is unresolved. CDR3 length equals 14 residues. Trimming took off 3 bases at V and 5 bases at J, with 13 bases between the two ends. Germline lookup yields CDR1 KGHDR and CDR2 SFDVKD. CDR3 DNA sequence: TGTGCCACCAGTGATCCCTTGACCTCTCACGAGCAGTACTTC. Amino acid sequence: CATSDPLTSHEQYF.

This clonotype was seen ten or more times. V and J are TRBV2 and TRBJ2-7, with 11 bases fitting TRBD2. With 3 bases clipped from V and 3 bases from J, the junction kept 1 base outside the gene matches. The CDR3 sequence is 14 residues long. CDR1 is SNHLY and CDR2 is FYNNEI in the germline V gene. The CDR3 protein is CASSDTSGSYEQYF. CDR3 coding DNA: TGTGCCAGCAGTGATACTAGCGGGAGCTACGAGCAGTACTTC. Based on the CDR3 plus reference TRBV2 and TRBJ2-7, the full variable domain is EPEVTQTPSHQVTQMGQEVILRCVPISNHLYFYWYRQILGQKVEFLVSFYNNEISEKSEIFDDQFSVERPDGSNFTLKIRSTKLEDSAMYFCASSDTSGSYEQYFGPGTRLTVT.

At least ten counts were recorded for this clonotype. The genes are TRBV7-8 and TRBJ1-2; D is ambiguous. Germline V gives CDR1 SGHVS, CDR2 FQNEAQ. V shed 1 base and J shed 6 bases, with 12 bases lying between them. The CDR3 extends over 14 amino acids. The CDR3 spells CASSLDAEDHGYTF. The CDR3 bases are TGTGCCAGCAGCTTAGATGCAGAAGACCATGGCTACACCTTC.

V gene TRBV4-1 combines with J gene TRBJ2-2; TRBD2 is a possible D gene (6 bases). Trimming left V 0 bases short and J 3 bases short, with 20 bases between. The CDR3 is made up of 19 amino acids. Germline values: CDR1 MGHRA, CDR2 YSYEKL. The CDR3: CASSQDPTRGSDYTGELFF. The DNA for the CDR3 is TGCGCCAGCAGCCAAGATCCGACTCGGGGGAGCGACTACACCGGGGAGCTGTTTTTT.

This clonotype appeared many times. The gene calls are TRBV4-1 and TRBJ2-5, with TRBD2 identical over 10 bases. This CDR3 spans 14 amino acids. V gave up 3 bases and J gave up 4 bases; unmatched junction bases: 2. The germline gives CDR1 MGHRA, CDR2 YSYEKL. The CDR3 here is CASSQRLAGETQYF. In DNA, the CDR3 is TGCGCCAGCAGCCAGCGACTAGCGGGAGAGACCCAGTACTTC.

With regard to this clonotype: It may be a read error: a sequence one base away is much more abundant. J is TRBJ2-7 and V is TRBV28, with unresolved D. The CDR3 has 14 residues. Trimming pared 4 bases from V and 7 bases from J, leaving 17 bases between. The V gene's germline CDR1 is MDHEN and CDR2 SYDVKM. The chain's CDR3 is CASSSLAGLSEQYF. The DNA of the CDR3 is TGTGCCAGCAGTTCATTAGCAGGCCTCTCAGAGCAGTACTTC.

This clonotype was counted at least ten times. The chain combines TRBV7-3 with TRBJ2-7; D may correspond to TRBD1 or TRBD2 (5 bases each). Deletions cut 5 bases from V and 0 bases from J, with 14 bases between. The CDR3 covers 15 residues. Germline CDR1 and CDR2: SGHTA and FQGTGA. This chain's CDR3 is CASSPAPGRSYEQYF. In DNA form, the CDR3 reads TGTGCCAGCAGCCCCGCACCGGGACGCTCCTACGAGCAGTACTTC.

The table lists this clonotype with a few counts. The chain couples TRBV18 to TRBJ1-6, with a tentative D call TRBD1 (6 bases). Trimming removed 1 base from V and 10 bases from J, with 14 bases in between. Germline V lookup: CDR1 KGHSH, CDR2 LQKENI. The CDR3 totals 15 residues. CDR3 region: CASSPRTGTGSPLHF. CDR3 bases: TGTGCCAGCTCACCACGAACAGGGACCGGCTCACCCCTCCACTTT.

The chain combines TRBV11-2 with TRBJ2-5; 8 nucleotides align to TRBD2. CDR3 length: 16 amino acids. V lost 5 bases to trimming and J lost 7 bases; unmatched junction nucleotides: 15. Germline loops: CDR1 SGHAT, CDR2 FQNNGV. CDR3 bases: TGTGCCAGCAGCCCGGGACTAGGGCCTCGGCGGGGGACCCAGTACTTC. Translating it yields CASSPGLGPRRGTQYF.

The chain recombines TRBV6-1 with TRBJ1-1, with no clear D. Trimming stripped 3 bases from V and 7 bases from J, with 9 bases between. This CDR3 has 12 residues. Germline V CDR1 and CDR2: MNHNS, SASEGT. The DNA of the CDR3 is TGTGCCAGCAGTGATGATGGGAGTGAAGCTTTCTTT. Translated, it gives CASSDDGSEAFF.

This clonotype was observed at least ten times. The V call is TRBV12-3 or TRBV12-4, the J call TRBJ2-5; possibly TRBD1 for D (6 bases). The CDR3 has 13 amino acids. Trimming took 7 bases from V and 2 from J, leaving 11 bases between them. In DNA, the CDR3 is TGTGCCAGCAAAGGGGGATGGCAAGAGACCCAGTACTTC. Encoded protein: CASKGGWQETQYF.

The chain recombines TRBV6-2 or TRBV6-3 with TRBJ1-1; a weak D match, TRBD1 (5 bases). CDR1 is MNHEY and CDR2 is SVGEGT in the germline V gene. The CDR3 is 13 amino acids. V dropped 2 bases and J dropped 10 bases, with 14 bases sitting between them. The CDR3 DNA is TGTGCCAGCAGTTACCAGGCCGGGGCTATAGCTTTCTTT. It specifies CASSYQAGAIAFF.

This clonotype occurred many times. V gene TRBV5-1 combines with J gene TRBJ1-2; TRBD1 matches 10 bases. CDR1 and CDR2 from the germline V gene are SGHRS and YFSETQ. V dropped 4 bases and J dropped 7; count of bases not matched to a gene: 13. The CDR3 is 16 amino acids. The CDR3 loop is CASSHAGTGDQAGYTF. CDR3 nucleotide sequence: TGCGCCAGCAGCCACGCCGGGACAGGGGACCAGGCTGGCTACACCTTC.

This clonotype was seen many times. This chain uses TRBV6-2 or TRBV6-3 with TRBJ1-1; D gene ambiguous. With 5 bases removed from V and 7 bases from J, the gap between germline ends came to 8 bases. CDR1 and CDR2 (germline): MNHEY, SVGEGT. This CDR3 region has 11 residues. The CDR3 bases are TGTGCCAGCAGTCAAGGTTTTGAAGCTTTCTTT. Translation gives CASSQGFEAFF.

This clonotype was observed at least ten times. CDR3: CASSTDRVEGYTF. The CDR3 DNA reads TGTGCCAGCAGCACGGACAGGGTGGAGGGCTACACCTTC. V gene TRBV6-1 combines with J gene TRBJ1-2; TRBD1 matches 8 bases. From germline, CDR1 is MNHNS and CDR2 SASEGT. V lost 6 bases and J lost 8; bases outside the gene matches: 8. This CDR3 contains 13 residues.

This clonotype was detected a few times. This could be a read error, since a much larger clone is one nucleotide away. The CDR3 loop is CASSDYAHEQETQYF. CDR3 sequence (DNA): TGTGCCAGCAGTGACTACGCTCATGAACAAGAGACCCAGTACTTC. This chain connects TRBV6-1 to TRBJ2-5; D is ambiguous. Trimming cost V 3 bases and J 2 bases, with 13 bases left between them. This CDR3 is built from 15 residues. Germline assignment: CDR1 MNHNS and CDR2 SASEGT.

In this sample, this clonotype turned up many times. In nucleotides, the CDR3 is TGTGCCAGTAGTATCGGATTGCCCTCTTTGCATACTAGCGGGAGGTCCTACGAGCAGTACTTC. Translated, it gives CASSIGLPSLHTSGRSYEQYF. The chain is built from TRBV19 and TRBJ2-7; 12 bases are shared with TRBD2. The length of the CDR3 is 21 residues. In germline, CDR1 is LNHDA, CDR2 SQIVND (reference sequence). V lost 3 bases, J lost 1 base, and 19 bases stayed unmatched.

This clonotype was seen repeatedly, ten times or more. In nucleotides, the CDR3 is TGTGCCAGCAGTGAACTAGCGGGATCCCAAGAGACCCAGTACTTC. Encoded protein: CASSELAGSQETQYF. The chain has TRBV2 and TRBJ2-5; 9 bases map to TRBD2. The CDR3 consists of 15 residues. V shed 2 bases and J 1 base; nucleotides not matched to a gene: 2. The V gene's germline CDR1 is SNHLY and CDR2 FYNNEI.

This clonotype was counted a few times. The CDR3 DNA reads TGTGCCAGCAGGAAAAGGCCCCGCGGCGACTACGAGCAGTACTTC. It is translated as CASRKRPRGDYEQYF. This chain uses TRBV28 with TRBJ2-7; D uncertain. Germline loops: CDR1 MDHEN, CDR2 SYDVKM. With 6 bases removed from V and 3 bases from J, the gap between germline ends came to 18 bases. There are 15 residues in the CDR3.